The 31 T cell receptor beta chains below were found in one sample sequenced in a study of T cells in localized non-small cell lung cancer. Sequencing was performed with immunoSEQ multiplex PCR; in TCRdb, only in-frame clones are kept and a portion is missing. This table holds over 20,000 clones, more than 85% found once. The sample was peripheral blood, taken before any cancer treatment. These receptors came from a woman between 40 and 69 years old with stage I lung adenocarcinoma.

The chain has TRBV7-2 and TRBJ1-1; 7 bases are shared with TRBD1. V lost 5 bases to trimming and J lost 1 base; unmatched junction nucleotides: 7. The CDR3 sequence is 15 residues long. Germline CDR1 reads SGHTA; CDR2 reads FQGNSA. In DNA, the CDR3 is TGTGCCAGCAGCAAACCGGGACAGCCGAACACTGAAGCTTTCTTT. It encodes CASSKPGQPNTEAFF.

Only one count was recorded for this clone. In DNA form, the CDR3 reads TGTGCCAGCAGCTTAGCGGGAATTAAGGAAAACGAGCAGTACTTC. It encodes CASSLAGIKENEQYF. The chain combines TRBV7-2 with TRBJ2-7; no definite D call. Germline loops: CDR1 SGHTA, CDR2 FQGNSA. The CDR3 runs to 15 residues. V lost 0 bases, J lost 5 bases, and 14 bases lay in between. Together with reference TRBV7-2 and TRBJ2-7, the CDR3 gives the full variable domain: GAGVSQSPSNKVTEKGKDVELRCDPISGHTALYWYRQSLGQGLEFLIYFQGNSAPDKSGLPSDRFSAERTGGSVSTLTIQRTQQEDSAVYLCASSLAGIKENEQYFGPGTRLTVT.

The genes are TRBV5-1 and TRBJ2-5; D not certain. The CDR3 loop spans 12 amino acids. Trimming stripped 3 bases from V and 11 bases from J, with 14 bases between. Germline CDR1 is SGHRS and CDR2 is YFSETQ. The CDR3 nucleotides read TGCGCCAGCAGCTCACCCAGCCTGGAGCAGTACTTC. Translating gives CASSSPSLEQYF. The variable domain in full, with the rest retrieved from reference TRBV5-1 and TRBJ2-5, is KAGVTQTPRYLIKTRGQQVTLSCSPISGHRSVSWYQQTPGQGLQFLFEYFSETQRNKGNFPGRFSGRQFSNSRSEMNVSTLELGDSALYLCASSSPSLEQYFGPGTRLLVL.

The genes are TRBV9 and TRBJ2-5; no reliable D call. This CDR3 is 10 amino acids long. CDR1 is SGDLS and CDR2 is YYNGEE in the germline V gene. Trimming shortened V by 3 bases and J by 6 bases, and 3 bases separated the two germline ends. DNA of the CDR3: TGTGCCAGCAGCGCGAAGACCCAGTACTTC. Encoded protein: CASSAKTQYF. Based on the CDR3 plus reference TRBV9 and TRBJ2-5, the full variable domain is DSGVTQTPKHLITATGQRVTLRCSPRSGDLSVYWYQQSLDQGLQFLIQYYNGEERAKGNILERFSAQQFPDLHSELNLSSLELGDSALYFCASSAKTQYFGPGTRLLVL.

The J gene is TRBJ2-7, the V gene TRBV7-9; D unclear. Germline V gene data show CDR1 as SEHNR and CDR2 as FQNEAQ (reference sequence). The CDR3 covers 12 residues. The V end was cut by 3 bases, the J end by 4 bases, with 7 bases between. In DNA, the CDR3 is TGTGCCAGCAGCTTGCGGATTTACGAGCAGTACTTC. This sequence encodes CASSLRIYEQYF.

This clone appeared a few times. The V gene is TRBV18, the J gene TRBJ2-7; 7 bases are shared with TRBD1. Trimming removed 4 bases from V and 0 bases from J; junction bases left unmatched: 6. This CDR3 is built from 15 residues. Germline-derived CDR1 and CDR2 are KGHSH and LQKENI. CDR3 in amino acids: CASSLTGTVSYEQYF. DNA of the CDR3: TGTGCCAGCTCACTAACCGGGACAGTCTCCTACGAGCAGTACTTC.

Here the CDR3 reads CASSLRFGGGQETQYF. CDR3 bases: TGTGCCAGCAGTTTACGGTTCGGGGGGGGCCAAGAGACCCAGTACTTC. V usage is TRBV27 and J usage is TRBJ2-5; 8 positions agree with TRBD2. The V and J ends lost 2 bases and 1 base, in that order; junction bases with no gene match: 6. From germline, CDR1 is MNHEY and CDR2 SMNVEV (reference sequence). This CDR3 contains 16 residues.

V usage is TRBV18 and J usage is TRBJ2-7; D is possibly TRBD2 (5 bases). V was trimmed by 3 bases and J by 4 bases, leaving 7 bases between them. The CDR3 is 12 residues long. In germline, CDR1 is KGHSH, CDR2 LQKENI. CDR3 bases: TGTGCCAGCTCACCGGACTTGTACGAGCAGTACTTC. The encoded protein is CASSPDLYEQYF.

The CDR3 reads CASSELQGQDTQYF. In DNA form, the CDR3 reads TGCGCCAGCAGTGAGTTACAGGGGCAGGATACGCAGTATTTT. The rearrangement uses TRBV10-1 and TRBJ2-3; 7 bases are shared with TRBD1. Germline trimming cut 1 base from V and 6 bases from J; bases unmatched to any gene: 4. Germline V CDR1 and CDR2: WNHNN, SYGVQD (reference sequence). This CDR3 has 14 amino acids.

J is TRBJ1-3 and V is TRBV9, with D hard to call. Between the trimmed V and J ends, which lost 4 bases and 0 bases, there was a span of 11 bases. The CDR3 has 15 amino acids. Germline V gene sequence: CDR1 SGDLS, CDR2 YYNGEE. CDR3: CASSKGVTSGNTIYF. CDR3 DNA sequence: TGTGCCAGCAGCAAAGGCGTAACCTCTGGAAACACCATATATTTT.

The chain joins TRBV15 to TRBJ1-5; maybe TRBD1 (6 bases). Trimming cost V 8 bases and J 5 bases, with 16 bases left between them. This CDR3 has 14 residues. Germline loops: CDR1 LNHNV, CDR2 YYDKDF (reference sequence). The CDR3 loop is CATRMGGGYQPQHF. The CDR3 nucleotides are TGTGCCACCCGCATGGGGGGCGGCTATCAGCCCCAGCATTTT.

This chain connects TRBV9 to TRBJ2-1, with a weak D call TRBD2 (5 bases). This CDR3 region has 17 residues. The V gene's germline CDR1 is SGDLS and CDR2 YYNGEE. V lost 3 bases and J lost 1, with 17 bases in between. The CDR3 is CASSDTGPRRSYNEQFF. CDR3 DNA: TGTGCCAGCAGCGATACCGGACCCCGGAGGTCCTACAATGAGCAGTTCTTC.

The chain is built from TRBV30 and TRBJ2-5, with D maybe TRBD1 (6 bases). V was pared by 2 bases and J by 5 bases, with 27 bases between. CDR3 length: 18 amino acids. The germline gives CDR1 GTSNPN, CDR2 SVGIG (reference sequence). This chain's CDR3 is CAWSKRTNRVGGVETQYF. CDR3 nucleotide sequence: TGTGCCTGGAGTAAGAGAACAAACAGGGTCGGCGGCGTCGAGACCCAGTACTTC.

The chain carries TRBV19 and TRBJ1-1; 7 bases line up with TRBD1. The germline V gene has CDR1 LNHDA and CDR2 SQIVND (reference sequence). Losses at the gene ends were 6 bases for V and 3 bases for J; bases not matched to a gene: 7. This CDR3 region has 14 residues. The CDR3 reads CASRTGSLYTEAFF. For the CDR3, the DNA is TGTGCCAGTAGGACAGGGTCTTTGTACACTGAAGCTTTCTTT.

V usage is TRBV7-3 and J usage is TRBJ2-3; no reliable D call. Germline V gives CDR1 SGHTA, CDR2 FQGTGA. V was clipped by 5 bases and J by 0 bases, with 12 bases between them. The length of the CDR3 is 15 residues. Here the CDR3 reads CASSPRWSSTDTQYF. In DNA form, the CDR3 reads TGTGCCAGCAGCCCGCGATGGAGTAGCACAGATACGCAGTATTTT.

The V call is TRBV6-1, the J call TRBJ2-4; D is undetermined. In germline, CDR1 is MNHNS, CDR2 SASEGT. Trimming took 1 base from V and 7 from J, leaving 11 bases between them. The CDR3 has 14 residues. As DNA, the CDR3 is TGTGCCAGCAGTGAAGGACTTTTAAGGAACATTCAGTACTTC. It is translated as CASSEGLLRNIQYF.

The chain joins TRBV5-1 to TRBJ2-1; D not resolved. This CDR3 is 12 amino acids long. V lost 4 bases, J lost 7 bases, and 9 bases lay in between. Germline values: CDR1 SGHRS, CDR2 YFSETQ. This CDR3 reads CASSEQRNEQFF. The CDR3 bases are TGCGCCAGCAGCGAACAGCGAAATGAGCAGTTCTTC.

The chain uses TRBV6-1 and TRBJ1-6; D is ambiguous. CDR1 is MNHNS, CDR2 SASEGT, per germline. Trimming cost V 0 bases and J 7 bases, with 10 bases left between them. CDR3 size: 15 residues. The CDR3: CASSEALRGNSPLHF. As DNA, the CDR3 is TGTGCCAGCAGTGAAGCGCTTCGCGGGAATTCACCCCTCCACTTT.

In its sample, this clone was seen once. This CDR3 reads CASTPGDGYTF. CDR3 DNA: TGTGCCAGCACGCCCGGGGATGGCTACACCTTC. The V and J genes are TRBV18 and TRBJ1-2; no reliable D call. CDR1 is KGHSH, CDR2 LQKENI, per germline. The CDR3 is made up of 11 amino acids. V lost 8 bases and J 6 bases, leaving 10 bases between the germline ends.

The J gene is TRBJ2-5, the V gene TRBV5-1, with TRBD2 matching over 7 bases. Trimming cost V 3 bases and J 2 bases; bases outside gene matches: 4. The CDR3 has 14 residues. Germline V gene data show CDR1 as SGHRS and CDR2 as YFSETQ. CDR3 sequence reads: CASSSSSGQETQYF. CDR3 nucleotides: TGCGCCAGCAGCTCAAGTAGCGGGCAAGAGACCCAGTACTTC.

The J gene is TRBJ2-7, the V gene TRBV19; 14 bases align to TRBD2. The germline V gene has CDR1 LNHDA and CDR2 SQIVND (reference sequence). Losses at the gene ends were 6 bases for V and 0 bases for J; bases not matched to a gene: 7. The CDR3 is 17 residues long. CDR3 loop: CASRGTSGGHSSYEQYF. The CDR3 DNA reads as TGTGCCAGTAGGGGGACTAGCGGGGGACACAGCTCCTACGAGCAGTACTTC.

This clone has only one observation. J is TRBJ2-7 and V is TRBV5-5; 7 bases match TRBD2. Trimming at V came to 2 bases and at J to 0 bases, leaving 2 bases not matched to a gene. Germline values: CDR1 SGHKS, CDR2 YYEKEE (reference sequence). The CDR3 sequence is 14 residues long. The CDR3 spells CASSLGTNSYEQYF. CDR3 bases: TGTGCCAGCAGCTTAGGGACTAACTCCTACGAGCAGTACTTC.

The chain combines TRBV7-6 with TRBJ1-1, with 9 bases lining up with TRBD1. Trimming took 6 bases from V and 0 from J; bases not matched to a gene: 5. This CDR3 is built from 15 residues. CDR1 is SGHVS and CDR2 is FNYEAQ in the germline V gene. CDR3 nucleotides: TGTGCCAGCAGACCCGGACAGGGGATGAACACTGAAGCTTTCTTT. Its protein product is CASRPGQGMNTEAFF.

The V and J genes are TRBV19 and TRBJ1-2; no definite D call. The germline CDR1 and CDR2 sequences are LNHDA and SQIVND (reference sequence). There are 15 residues in the CDR3. V shed 3 bases and J shed 5 bases, with 16 bases lying between them. The chain's CDR3 is CASSIVNVGLYGYTF. The CDR3 DNA sequence: TGTGCCAGTAGTATTGTTAACGTGGGGTTGTATGGCTACACCTTC.

The chain recombines TRBV27 with TRBJ2-7; D not certain. The CDR3 length is 12 residues. V gave up 1 base and J gave up 6 bases, with 7 bases separating them. Germline CDR1 and CDR2: MNHEY and SMNVEV (reference sequence). The CDR3 nucleotides are TGTGCCAGCAGTTTATTCGCTGGCGAGCAGTACTTC. It encodes CASSLFAGEQYF.

The V call is TRBV19, the J call TRBJ2-7; TRBD1 matches 7 bases. Germline CDR1 reads LNHDA; CDR2 reads SQIVND (reference sequence). The junction had 4 bases not matched to a gene; V was cut back by 2 bases and J by 3 bases. The CDR3 loop spans 14 amino acids. CDR3 loop: CASSILGQNYEQYF. DNA of the CDR3: TGTGCCAGTAGTATATTGGGACAGAACTACGAGCAGTACTTC.

The chain joins TRBV6-1 to TRBJ2-2; D possibly corresponds to TRBD2 (6 bases). The CDR3 contains 14 residues. The V and J ends lost 2 bases and 6 bases respectively, with 10 bases between them. CDR1 is MNHNS and CDR2 is SASEGT in the germline V gene. The CDR3 DNA reads as TGTGCCAGCAGTGAATATTGGGGGGCCGGGGAGCTGTTTTTT. Amino acid sequence: CASSEYWGAGELFF.

The chain joins TRBV5-1 to TRBJ2-7, with 7 bases that match TRBD1. In germline, CDR1 is SGHRS, CDR2 YFSETQ. The CDR3 contains 15 residues. With 4 bases clipped from V and 6 bases from J, the junction kept 13 bases outside the gene matches. The CDR3 DNA reads TGCGCCAGCAGCCCACGACAGGGAGAAAGGGGCGAGCAGTACTTC. Translation gives CASSPRQGERGEQYF.

The chain recombines TRBV6-1 with TRBJ2-3, with D hard to call. Trimming cost V 6 bases and J 7 bases, with 8 bases left between them. The CDR3 sequence is 11 residues long. Germline V CDR1 and CDR2: MNHNS, SASEGT. CDR3 sequence reads: CASRRLHTQYF. The CDR3 bases are TGTGCCAGCAGGCGACTCCATACGCAGTATTTT.

This chain uses TRBV7-6 with TRBJ2-7; TRBD1 aligns across 10 bases. Germline assignment: CDR1 SGHVS and CDR2 FNYEAQ. V lost 7 bases to trimming and J lost 1 base; unmatched junction nucleotides: 7. This CDR3 contains 15 residues. Here the CDR3 reads CASTVGGQGSYEQYF. The CDR3 nucleotides read TGTGCCAGCACCGTAGGGGGACAGGGGTCCTACGAGCAGTACTTC. Based on the CDR3 plus reference TRBV7-6 and TRBJ2-7, the full variable domain is GAGVSQSPRYKVTKRGQDVALRCDPISGHVSLYWYRQALGQGPEFLTYFNYEAQQDKSGLPNDRFSAERPEGSISTLTIQRTEQRDSAMYRCASTVGGQGSYEQYFGPGTRLTVT.

This clone was detected once. The V gene is TRBV18, the J gene TRBJ2-2, with no clear D. The V and J ends lost 2 bases and 4 bases respectively, with 11 bases between them. The CDR3 sequence is 15 residues long. Per the germline V gene, CDR1 is KGHSH and CDR2 is LQKENI. The CDR3 DNA reads as TGTGCCAGCTCACCAATAGGAGACGGCACCGGGGAGCTGTTTTTT. Its translation: CASSPIGDGTGELFF.